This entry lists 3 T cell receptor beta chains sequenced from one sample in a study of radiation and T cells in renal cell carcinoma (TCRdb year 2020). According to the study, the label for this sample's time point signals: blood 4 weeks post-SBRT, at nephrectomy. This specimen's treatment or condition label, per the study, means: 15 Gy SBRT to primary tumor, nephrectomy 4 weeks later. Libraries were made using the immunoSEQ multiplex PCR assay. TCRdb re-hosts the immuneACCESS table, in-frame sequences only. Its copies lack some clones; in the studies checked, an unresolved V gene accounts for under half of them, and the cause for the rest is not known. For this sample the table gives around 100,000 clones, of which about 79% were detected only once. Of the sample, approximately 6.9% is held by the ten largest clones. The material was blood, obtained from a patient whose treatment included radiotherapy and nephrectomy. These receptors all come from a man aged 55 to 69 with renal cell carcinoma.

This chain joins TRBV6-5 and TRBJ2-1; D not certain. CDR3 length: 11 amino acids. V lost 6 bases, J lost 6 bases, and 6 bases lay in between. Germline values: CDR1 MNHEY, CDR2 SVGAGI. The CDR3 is CASRRGNEQFF. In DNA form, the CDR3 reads TGTGCCAGCAGACGAGGCAATGAGCAGTTCTTC.

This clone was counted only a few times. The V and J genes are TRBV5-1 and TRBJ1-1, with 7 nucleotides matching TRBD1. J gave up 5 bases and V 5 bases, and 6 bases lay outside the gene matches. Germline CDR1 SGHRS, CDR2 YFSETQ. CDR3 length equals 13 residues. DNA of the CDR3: TGCGCCAGCAGTCCAGGGGGTAGGACTGAAGCTTTCTTT. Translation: CASSPGGRTEAFF.

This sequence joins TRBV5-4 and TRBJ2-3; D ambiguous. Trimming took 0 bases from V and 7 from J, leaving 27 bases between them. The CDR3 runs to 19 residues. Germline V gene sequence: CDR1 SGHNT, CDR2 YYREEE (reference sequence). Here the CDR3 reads CASSLDRAIQQLFTNTQYF. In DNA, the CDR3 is TGTGCCAGCAGCTTGGATCGGGCGATACAACAGTTATTCACGAATACGCAGTATTTT.